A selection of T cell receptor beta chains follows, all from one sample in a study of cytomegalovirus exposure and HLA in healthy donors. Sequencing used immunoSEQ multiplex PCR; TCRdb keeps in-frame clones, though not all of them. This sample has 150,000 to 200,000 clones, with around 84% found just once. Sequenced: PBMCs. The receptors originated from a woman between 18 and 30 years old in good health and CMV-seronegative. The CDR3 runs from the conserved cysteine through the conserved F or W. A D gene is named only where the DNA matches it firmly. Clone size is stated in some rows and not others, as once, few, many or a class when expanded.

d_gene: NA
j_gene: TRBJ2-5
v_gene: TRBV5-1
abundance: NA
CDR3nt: TGCGCCAGCAGCTGGGCCCAATACGCCCCCCAAGAGACCCAGTACTTC
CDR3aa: CASSWAQYAPQETQYF

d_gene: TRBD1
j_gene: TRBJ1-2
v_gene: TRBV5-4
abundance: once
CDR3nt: TGTGCCAGCAGCAGAGACAGGGGGCCTTATGGCTACACCTTC
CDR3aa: CASSRDRGPYGYTF

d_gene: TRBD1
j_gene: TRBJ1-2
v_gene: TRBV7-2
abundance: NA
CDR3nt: TGTGCCAGCCGCCGGGCAGGGGGTTATGGCTACACCTTC
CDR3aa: CASRRAGGYGYTF

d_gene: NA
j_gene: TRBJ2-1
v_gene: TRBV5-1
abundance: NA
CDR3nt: TGCGCCAGCAGCGTGGACTCTTACAATGAGCAGTTCTTC
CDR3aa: CASSVDSYNEQFF

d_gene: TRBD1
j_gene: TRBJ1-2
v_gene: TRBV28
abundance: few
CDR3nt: TGTGCCAGCAGTGAAGTGGGACAGGGAAACTATGGCTACACCTTC
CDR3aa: CASSEVGQGNYGYTF

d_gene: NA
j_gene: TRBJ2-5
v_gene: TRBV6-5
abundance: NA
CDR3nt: TGTGCCAGCAGCTTGGGGGCTCCGGGGACCCAGTACTTC
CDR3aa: CASSLGAPGTQYF

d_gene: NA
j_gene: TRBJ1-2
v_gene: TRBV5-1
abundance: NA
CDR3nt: TGCGCCAGCAGCTTCTTAGGGGCAGACGGCTACACCTTC
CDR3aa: CASSFLGADGYTF

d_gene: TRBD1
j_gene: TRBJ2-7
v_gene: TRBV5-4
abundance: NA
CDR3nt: TGTGCCAGCAGCTGGGACAGGGCGTACGAGCAGTACTTC
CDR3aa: CASSWDRAYEQYF

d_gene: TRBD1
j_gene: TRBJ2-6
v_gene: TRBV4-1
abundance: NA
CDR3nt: TGCGCCAGCAGCCTTTCTCCGGGACAGGGGGCGCTGGGGGCCAACGTCCTGACTTTC
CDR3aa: CASSLSPGQGALGANVLTF

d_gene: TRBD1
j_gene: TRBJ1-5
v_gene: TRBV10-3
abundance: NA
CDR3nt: TGTGCCATCAGCCCGGGACAGGATAGCAATCAGCCCCAGCATTTT
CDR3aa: CAISPGQDSNQPQHF

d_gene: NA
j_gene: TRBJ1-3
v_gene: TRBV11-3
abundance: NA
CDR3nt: TGTGCCAGCAGCATGATACAGGTCTCCTCTGGAAACACCATATATTTT
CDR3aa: CASSMIQVSSGNTIYF

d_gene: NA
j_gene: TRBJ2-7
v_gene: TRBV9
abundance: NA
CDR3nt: TGTGCCAGCAGCATCGCCGGGACATCAATCTTCGAGCAGTACTTC
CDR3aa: CASSIAGTSIFEQYF

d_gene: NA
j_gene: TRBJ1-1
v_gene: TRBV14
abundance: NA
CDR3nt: TGTGCCAGCAGCACGGGGAAGAACACTGAAGCTTTCTTT
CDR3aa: CASSTGKNTEAFF

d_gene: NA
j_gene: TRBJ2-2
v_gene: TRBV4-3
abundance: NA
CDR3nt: TGCGCCAGCAGCCCAGGGGTCGGCGAGACCGGGGAGCTGTTTTTT
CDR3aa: CASSPGVGETGELFF

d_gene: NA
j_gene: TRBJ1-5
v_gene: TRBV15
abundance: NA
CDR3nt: TGTGCCACCAGCCCCTCTGGGGGGAGAAATCAGCCCCAGCATTTT
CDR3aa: CATSPSGGRNQPQHF

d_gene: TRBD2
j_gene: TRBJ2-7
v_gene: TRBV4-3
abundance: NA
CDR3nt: TGCGCCAGCAGCCAGGCCGGGACTAGCGGAACCTACGAGCAGTACTTC
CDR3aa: CASSQAGTSGTYEQYF

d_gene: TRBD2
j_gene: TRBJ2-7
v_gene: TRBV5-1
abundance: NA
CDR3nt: TGCGCCAGCAGCTTGGTACCGGGGGGGGTAGCGGGCCAAACCCAGCAGTACTTC
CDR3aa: CASSLVPGGVAGQTQQYF

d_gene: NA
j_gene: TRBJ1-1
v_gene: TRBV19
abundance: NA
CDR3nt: TGTGCCAGTAGTTTTCAGGAGAACACTGAAGCTTTCTTT
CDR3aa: CASSFQENTEAFF

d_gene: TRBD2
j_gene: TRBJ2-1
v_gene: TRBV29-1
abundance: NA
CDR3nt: TGCAGCGTTCTGGGGGGGGGAAGATCCTACAATGAGCAGTTCTTC
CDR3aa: CSVLGGGRSYNEQFF

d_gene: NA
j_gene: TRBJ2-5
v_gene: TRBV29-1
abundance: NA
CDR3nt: TGCAGCGTTGGACAGCAACAAGAGACCCAGTACTTC
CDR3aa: CSVGQQQETQYF

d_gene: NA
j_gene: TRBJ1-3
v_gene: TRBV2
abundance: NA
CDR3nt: TGTGCCAGCAGTGAAGAGGAGAACTCTGGAAACACCATATATTTT
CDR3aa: CASSEEENSGNTIYF

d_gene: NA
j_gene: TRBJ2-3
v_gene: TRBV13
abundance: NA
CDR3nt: TGTGCCAGCAGCTTAGTTGCGGGGCGGAGCACAGATACGCAGTATTTT
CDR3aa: CASSLVAGRSTDTQYF

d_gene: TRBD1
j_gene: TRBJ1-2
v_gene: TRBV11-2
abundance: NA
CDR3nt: TGTGCCAGCAGCCAGGGGACAGGGGGCTTCTATGGCTACACCTTC
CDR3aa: CASSQGTGGFYGYTF

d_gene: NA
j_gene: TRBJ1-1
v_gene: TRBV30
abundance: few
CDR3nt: TGTGCCTGGAGTGTACAGGGGAACACTGAAGCTTTCTTT
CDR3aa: CAWSVQGNTEAFF

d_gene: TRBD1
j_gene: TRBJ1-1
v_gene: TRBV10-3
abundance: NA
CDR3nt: TGTGCCATCAGTGCGCGCTCCGGGACAGCCTCTGTTGGCACTGAAGCTTTCTTT
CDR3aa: CAISARSGTASVGTEAFF

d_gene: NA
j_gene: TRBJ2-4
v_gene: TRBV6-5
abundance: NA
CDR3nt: TGTGCCAGCAGCCCGGGCAAAAACATTCAGTACTTC
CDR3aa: CASSPGKNIQYF

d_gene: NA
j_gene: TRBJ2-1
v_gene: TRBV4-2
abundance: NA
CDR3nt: TGTGCCAGCACCCAGGGGGGGTACAATGAGCAGTTCTTC
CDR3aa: CASTQGGYNEQFF

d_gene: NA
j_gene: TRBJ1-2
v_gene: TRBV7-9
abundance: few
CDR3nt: TGTGCCAGCAGCGCTGTACTTGGCTACACCTTC
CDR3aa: CASSAVLGYTF

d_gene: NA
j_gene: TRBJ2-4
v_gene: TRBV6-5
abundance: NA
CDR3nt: TGTGCCAGCAGTCGGACTCAACTAGCCAAAAACATTCAGTACTTC
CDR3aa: CASSRTQLAKNIQYF

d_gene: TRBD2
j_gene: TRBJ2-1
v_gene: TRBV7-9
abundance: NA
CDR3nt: TGTGCCAGCAGCCCCACTAGCGGGGGGAGCAATGAGCAGTTCTTC
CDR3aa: CASSPTSGGSNEQFF

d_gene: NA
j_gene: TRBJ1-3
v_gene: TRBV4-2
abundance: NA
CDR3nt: TGTGCCAGCAGCCAAGAACGCCGGGGGAAACGCGTACCGCGGGGAAACACCATATATTTT
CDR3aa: CASSQERRGKRVPRGNTIYF

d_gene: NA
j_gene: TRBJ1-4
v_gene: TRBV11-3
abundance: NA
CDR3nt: TGTGCCAGCAGTCGAATTGGCCTGACTAATGAAAAACTGTTTTTT
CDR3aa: CASSRIGLTNEKLFF

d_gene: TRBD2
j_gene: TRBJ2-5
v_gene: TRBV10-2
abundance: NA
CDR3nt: TGCGCCAGCAGGGGTCTAGCGGGGGGGGAGACCCAGTACTTC
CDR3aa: CASRGLAGGETQYF

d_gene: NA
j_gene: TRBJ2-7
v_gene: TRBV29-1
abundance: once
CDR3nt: TGCAGCGTTGGGCAATTAGGGGTCTACGAGCAGTACTTC
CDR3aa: CSVGQLGVYEQYF